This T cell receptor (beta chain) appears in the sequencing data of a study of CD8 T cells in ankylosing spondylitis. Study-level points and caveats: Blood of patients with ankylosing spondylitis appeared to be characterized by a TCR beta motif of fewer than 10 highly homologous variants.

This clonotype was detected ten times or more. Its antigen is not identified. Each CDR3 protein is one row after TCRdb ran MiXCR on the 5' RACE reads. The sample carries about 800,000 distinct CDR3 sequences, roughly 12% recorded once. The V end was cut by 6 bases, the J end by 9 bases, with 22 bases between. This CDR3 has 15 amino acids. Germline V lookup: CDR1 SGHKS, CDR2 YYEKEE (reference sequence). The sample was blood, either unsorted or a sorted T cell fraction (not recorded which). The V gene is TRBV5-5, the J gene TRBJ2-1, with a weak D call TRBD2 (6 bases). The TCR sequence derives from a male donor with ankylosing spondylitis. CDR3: CASTPPGTPYGEQFF. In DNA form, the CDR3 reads TGTGCCAGCACCCCCCCCGGGACTCCTTACGGTGAGCAGTTCTTC.